This TCR beta chain derives from a study of tumor-infiltrating lymphocytes in localized non-small cell lung cancer. Study context: The cohort mixed smokers and never-smokers, several histologies, and some post-neoadjuvant-chemotherapy samples.

The CDR3 totals 14 residues. Trimming left V 0 bases short and J 3 bases short, with 7 bases between. CDR1 SGHRS and CDR2 YFSETQ come from the germline V gene. Assay: immunoSEQ multiplex PCR; the TCRdb copy retains only in-frame clones and omits some. The sample holds approximately 9,000 clones, approximately 78% seen once. The clonotype comes from a human donor with non-small cell lung cancer. Specimen: lung tumor tissue. The rearrangement joins TRBV5-1 to TRBJ2-1, with unresolved D. CDR3 loop: CASSLALDYNEQFF. The CDR3 region has the DNA TGCGCCAGCAGCTTGGCTCTCGACTACAATGAGCAGTTCTTC.